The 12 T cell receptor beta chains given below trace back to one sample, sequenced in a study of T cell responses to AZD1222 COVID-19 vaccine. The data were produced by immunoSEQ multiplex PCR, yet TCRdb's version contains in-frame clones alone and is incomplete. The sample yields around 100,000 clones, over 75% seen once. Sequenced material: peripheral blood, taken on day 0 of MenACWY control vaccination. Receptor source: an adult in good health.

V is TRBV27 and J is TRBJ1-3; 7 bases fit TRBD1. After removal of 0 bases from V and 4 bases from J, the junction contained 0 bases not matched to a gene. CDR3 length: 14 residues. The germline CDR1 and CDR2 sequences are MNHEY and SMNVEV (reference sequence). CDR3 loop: CASSLSRGGNTIYF. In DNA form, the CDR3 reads TGTGCCAGCAGTTTATCCAGGGGGGGAAACACCATATATTTT.

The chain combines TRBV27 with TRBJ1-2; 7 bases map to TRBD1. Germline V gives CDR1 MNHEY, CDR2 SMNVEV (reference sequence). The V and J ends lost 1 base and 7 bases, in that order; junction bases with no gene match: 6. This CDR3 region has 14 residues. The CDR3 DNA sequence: TGTGCCAGCAGTTTATATGCAGGGGGTAGTGGCTACACCTTC. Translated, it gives CASSLYAGGSGYTF.

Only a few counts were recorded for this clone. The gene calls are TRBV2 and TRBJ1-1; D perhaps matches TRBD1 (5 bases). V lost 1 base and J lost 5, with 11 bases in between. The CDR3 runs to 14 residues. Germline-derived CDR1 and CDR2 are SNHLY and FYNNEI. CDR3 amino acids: CASSEVTGGTEAFF. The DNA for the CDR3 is TGTGCCAGCAGTGAAGTTACCGGGGGGACTGAAGCTTTCTTT.

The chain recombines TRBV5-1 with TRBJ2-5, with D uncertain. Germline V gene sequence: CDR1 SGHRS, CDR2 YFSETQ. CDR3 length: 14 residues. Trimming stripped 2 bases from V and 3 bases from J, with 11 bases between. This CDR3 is CASSFDDGKETQYF. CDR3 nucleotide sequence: TGCGCCAGCAGCTTCGACGATGGCAAAGAGACCCAGTACTTC.

The CDR3 coding sequence is TGCGCCAGCAGCTTTAGCGGGGGATTTACAGATACGCAGTATTTT. It translates to CASSFSGGFTDTQYF. The chain is built from TRBV5-1 and TRBJ2-3; TRBD2 agrees at 9 bases. The germline CDR1 and CDR2 sequences are SGHRS and YFSETQ. CDR3 length: 15 amino acids. The V gene end was trimmed by 2 bases and the J gene end by 3 bases; junction bases not matched to a gene: 4. Variable domain in full (rest from reference TRBV5-1 and TRBJ2-3): KAGVTQTPRYLIKTRGQQVTLSCSPISGHRSVSWYQQTPGQGLQFLFEYFSETQRNKGNFPGRFSGRQFSNSRSEMNVSTLELGDSALYLCASSFSGGFTDTQYFGPGTRLTVL.

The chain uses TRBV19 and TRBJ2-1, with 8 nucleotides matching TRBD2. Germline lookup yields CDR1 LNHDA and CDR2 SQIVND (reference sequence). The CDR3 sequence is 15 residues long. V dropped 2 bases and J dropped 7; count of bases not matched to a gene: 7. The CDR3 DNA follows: TGTGCCAGTAGTATATCCGGGGGGGCCGGGAATGAGCAGTTCTTC. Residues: CASSISGGAGNEQFF. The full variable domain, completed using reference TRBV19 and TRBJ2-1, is DGGITQSPKYLFRKEGQNVTLSCEQNLNHDAMYWYRQDPGQGLRLIYYSQIVNDFQKGDIAEGYSVSREKKESFPLTVTSAQKNPTAFYLCASSISGGAGNEQFFGPGTRLTVL.

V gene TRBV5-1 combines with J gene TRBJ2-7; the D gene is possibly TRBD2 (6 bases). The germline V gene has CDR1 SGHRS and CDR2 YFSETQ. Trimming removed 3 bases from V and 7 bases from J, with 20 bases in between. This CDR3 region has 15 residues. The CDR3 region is CASSWAGTALEEQYF. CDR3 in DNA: TGCGCCAGCAGCTGGGCCGGGACTGCCCTTGAGGAGCAGTACTTC. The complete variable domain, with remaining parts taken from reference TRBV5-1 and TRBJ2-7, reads KAGVTQTPRYLIKTRGQQVTLSCSPISGHRSVSWYQQTPGQGLQFLFEYFSETQRNKGNFPGRFSGRQFSNSRSEMNVSTLELGDSALYLCASSWAGTALEEQYFGPGTRLTVT.

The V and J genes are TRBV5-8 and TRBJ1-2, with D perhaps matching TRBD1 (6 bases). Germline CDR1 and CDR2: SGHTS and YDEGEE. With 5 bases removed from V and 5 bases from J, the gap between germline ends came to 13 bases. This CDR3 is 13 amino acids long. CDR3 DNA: TGTGCCAGCAGTAAGGCAGGGGCGTATGGCTACACCTTC. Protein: CASSKAGAYGYTF.

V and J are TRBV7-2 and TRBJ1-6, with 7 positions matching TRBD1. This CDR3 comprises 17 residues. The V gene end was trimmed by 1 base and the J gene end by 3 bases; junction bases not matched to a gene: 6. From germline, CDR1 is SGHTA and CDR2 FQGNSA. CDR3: CASSLGLAGGYNSPLHF. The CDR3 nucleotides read TGTGCCAGCAGCTTAGGATTGGCAGGGGGCTATAATTCACCCCTCCACTTT.

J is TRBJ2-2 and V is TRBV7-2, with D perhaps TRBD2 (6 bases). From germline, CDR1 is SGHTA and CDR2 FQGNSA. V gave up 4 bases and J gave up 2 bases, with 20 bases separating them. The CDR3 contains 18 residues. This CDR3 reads CASSSSFLGGTNTGELFF. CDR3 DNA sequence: TGTGCCAGCAGCTCTTCTTTTCTTGGGGGGACTAACACCGGGGAGCTGTTTTTT. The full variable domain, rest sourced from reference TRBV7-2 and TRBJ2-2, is GAGVSQSPSNKVTEKGKDVELRCDPISGHTALYWYRQSLGQGLEFLIYFQGNSAPDKSGLPSDRFSAERTGGSVSTLTIQRTQQEDSAVYLCASSSSFLGGTNTGELFFGEGSRLTVL.

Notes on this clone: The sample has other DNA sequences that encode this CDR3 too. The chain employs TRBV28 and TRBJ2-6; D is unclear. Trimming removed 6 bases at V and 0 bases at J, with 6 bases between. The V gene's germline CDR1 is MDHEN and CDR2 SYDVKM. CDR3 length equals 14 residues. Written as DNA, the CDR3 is TGTGCCAGCAGATTGAGCTCTGGGGCCAACGTCCTGACTTTC. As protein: CASRLSSGANVLTF.

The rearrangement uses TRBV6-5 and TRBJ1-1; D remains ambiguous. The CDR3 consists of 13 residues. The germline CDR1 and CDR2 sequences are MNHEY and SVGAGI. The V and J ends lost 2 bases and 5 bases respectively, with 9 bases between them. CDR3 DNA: TGTGCCAGCAGTTACCGGGAAAAGACTGAAGCTTTCTTT. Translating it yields CASSYREKTEAFF.